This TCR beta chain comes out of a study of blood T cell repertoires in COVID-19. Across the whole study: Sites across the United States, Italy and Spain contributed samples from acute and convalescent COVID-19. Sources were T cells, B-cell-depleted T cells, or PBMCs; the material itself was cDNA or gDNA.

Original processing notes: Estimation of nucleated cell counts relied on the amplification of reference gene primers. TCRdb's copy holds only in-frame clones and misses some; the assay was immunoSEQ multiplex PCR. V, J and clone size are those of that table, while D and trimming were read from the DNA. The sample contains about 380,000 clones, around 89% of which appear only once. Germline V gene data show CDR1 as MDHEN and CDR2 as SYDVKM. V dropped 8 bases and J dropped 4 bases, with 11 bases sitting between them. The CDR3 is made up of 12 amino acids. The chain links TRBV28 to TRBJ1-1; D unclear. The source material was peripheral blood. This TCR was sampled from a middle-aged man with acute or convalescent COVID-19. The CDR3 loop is CASDRGSTEAFF. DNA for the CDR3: TGTGCCAGCGATCGGGGATCCACTGAAGCTTTCTTT.